The rows below give T cell receptor beta chains drawn from one sample of a study of CXCR3-negative and CXCR3-positive naive CD8 T cells. For each CDR3 protein, TCRdb gives one entry from its re-call of the 5' RACE reads, without DNA. The sample table includes approximately 100,000 distinct CDR3 sequences. Source material: naive CXCR3+ CD8+ T cells from blood. Source of these receptors: a human donor in good health. Some clones in this sample may be carry-over from other donors' samples. The CDR3 runs from the conserved cysteine through the conserved F or W. The order of the fields is J gene, CDR3 length, V gene, CDR3 protein.

TRBJ1-1 14 TRBV6-2/TRBV6-3 CASTSTGLSSRAFF
TRBJ2-5 13 TRBV2 CASSEMGVETQYF
TRBJ1-5 14 TRBV6-2/TRBV6-3 CASSYLQDPPPQHF
TRBJ2-7 15 TRBV7-9 CASSARQEETYEQYF
TRBJ1-1 13 TRBV11-2 CASSLGRDTEAFF
TRBJ2-2 12 TRBV4-3 CASSQDGGELFF
TRBJ2-7 16 TRBV28 CASTEGEVGLPYEQYF
TRBJ1-2 11 TRBV25-1 CASTTGYGYTF
TRBJ2-7 16 TRBV13 CASSPRLQGALGEQYF
TRBJ2-1 12 TRBV5-1 CASSRGGDEQFF
TRBJ1-1 13 TRBV29-1 CSVAGGTGTEAFF
TRBJ1-1 13 TRBV12-3/TRBV12-4 CASSFTGYTEAFF
TRBJ2-7 13 TRBV12-2 CASRGAGFYEQYF
TRBJ1-5 15 TRBV6-2/TRBV6-3 CASSLTDDSNQPQHF
TRBJ1-1 16 TRBV7-9 CASSPASDRGNTEAFF
TRBJ2-1 12 TRBV4-1 CASSPVGAGQFF
TRBJ2-5 12 TRBV24-1 CATSDLEETQYF
TRBJ2-1 12 TRBV5-4 CASSRTEDEQFF
TRBJ2-1 12 TRBV29-1 CSVEVLSGEQFF
TRBJ1-1 15 TRBV3-1 CASSQDGVPNTEAFF
TRBJ1-2 13 TRBV29-1 CSVSQGGGNGYTF
TRBJ1-2 17 TRBV18 CASSPSPGQGSNYGYTF
TRBJ2-6 16 TRBV29-1 CSVAGPGQSGANVLTF
TRBJ2-1 14 TRBV29-1 CSGADWTGLNEQFF
TRBJ1-6 15 TRBV7-6 CASSLGDRRNSPLHF
TRBJ2-1 14 TRBV13 CASSARTGFIEQFF
TRBJ1-5 15 TRBV7-8 CASSLDYRDDQPQHF
TRBJ2-3 14 TRBV29-1 CSVEGVHSTDTQYF
TRBJ2-2 16 TRBV21-1 CASSKAGQGGTGELFF
TRBJ1-5 14 TRBV6-5 CASSYSTDYQPQHF
TRBJ2-3 14 TRBV11-3 CASNGQTHTDTQYF
TRBJ1-6 15 TRBV20-1 CSARDTFLYNSPLHF
TRBJ2-1 13 TRBV7-9 CASSTGPSIEQFF
TRBJ2-1 15 TRBV10-2 CASSEPEGSYNEQFF
TRBJ1-5 17 TRBV15 CATSSPFRGQSNQPQHF
TRBJ1-5 15 TRBV6-1 CASIPWGLSNQPQHF
TRBJ2-3 17 TRBV7-3 CASSLPLAGEGTDTQYF
TRBJ1-1 16 TRBV7-8 CASSVRQGDMNTEAFF
TRBJ2-1 15 TRBV4-1 CASSQAWGGQNEQFF
TRBJ2-1 11 TRBV29-1 CSVGPYNEQFF
TRBJ2-1 14 TRBV6-6 CATGEGARDNEQFF
TRBJ2-5 14 TRBV11-2 CASSLEASRETQYF
TRBJ2-7 14 TRBV2 CASSEVSPPYEQYF
TRBJ2-1 15 TRBV20-1 CSASRTSGRANEQFF
TRBJ2-7 17 TRBV7-2 CASSPGASGSGVIEQYF
TRBJ2-7 15 TRBV2 CASSEGLATSYEQYF
TRBJ2-3 17 TRBV29-1 CSVFSPPGASSTDTQYF
TRBJ2-2 16 TRBV4-2 CASRGAGGAGTGELFF
TRBJ1-3 13 TRBV28 CATIGGPGNTIYF
TRBJ2-2 14 TRBV15 CATSEGSNTGELFF
TRBJ2-7 16 TRBV7-9 CASSLAGAQGTYEQYF
TRBJ2-7 14 TRBV7-8 CASRSTGQGYEQYF
TRBJ2-7 11 TRBV29-1 CSKEIPYEQYF
TRBJ1-2 13 TRBV7-9 CASSRTGDYGYTF
TRBJ1-1 14 TRBV7-6 CASSRTEENTEAFF